The 10 T cell receptor beta chains in this list originate from one sample, sequenced in a study of T cells in Graves' hyperthyroidism and ophthalmopathy. RNA transcripts served as the template for amplifying TCR beta CDR3 regions. First-round RT-PCR with HTBI primers amplified the TCR CDR3 region. TCRdb recomputed calls from the multiplex PCR reads with MiXCR, one row per CDR3 protein. The sample shows about 480,000 distinct CDR3 sequences, around a quarter of them seen only once. The specimen was blood. These receptor sequences come from a woman in her twenties or thirties with Graves' ophthalmopathy.

In its sample, this clonotype was seen many times. The rearrangement joins TRBV12-3 or TRBV12-4 to TRBJ2-2; D is unresolved. The CDR3 extends over 13 amino acids. Trimming cost V 7 bases and J 1 base, with 7 bases left between them. The CDR3 here is CASMPQNTGELFF. CDR3 bases: TGTGCCAGCATGCCCCAGAACACCGGGGAGCTGTTTTTT.

Ten or more counts support this clonotype. The chain joins TRBV27 to TRBJ1-2, with a possible D match to TRBD1 (6 bases). Looked up from germline, CDR1 is MNHEY and CDR2 is SMNVEV (reference sequence). The CDR3 sequence is 16 residues long. The V gene lost 6 bases and the J gene lost 2 bases, with 19 bases spanning the gap. The CDR3 DNA follows: TGTGCCAGCAGACGGACAGCAGGGCAGGGGAACTATGGCTACACCTTC. Translation: CASRRTAGQGNYGYTF.

This clonotype was observed a handful of times. The chain employs TRBV4-1 and TRBJ2-4; 9 bases map to TRBD1. This CDR3 is built from 15 residues. Germline assignment: CDR1 MGHRA and CDR2 YSYEKL. With 2 bases clipped from V and 8 bases from J, the junction kept 7 bases outside the gene matches. The CDR3 is CASSQIGTGNDIQYF. Written as DNA, the CDR3 is TGCGCCAGCAGCCAAATCGGGACAGGGAATGACATTCAGTACTTC.

The chain couples TRBV19 to TRBJ2-1; D is undetermined. Germline lookup yields CDR1 LNHDA and CDR2 SQIVND (reference sequence). The CDR3 is 17 amino acids. V was clipped by 0 bases and J by 0 bases, with 12 bases between them. CDR3 nucleotide sequence: TGTGCCAGTAGTATAGATCGGGCGGAAGGCTCCTACAATGAGCAGTTCTTC. Its protein product is CASSIDRAEGSYNEQFF.

This clonotype has ten or more counts. CDR3 in DNA: TGTGCCAGCAGTTTTTGGAGCGGGGGGGCCCACGGGGAGCTGTTTTTT. It is translated as CASSFWSGGAHGELFF. This sequence joins TRBV12-3 or TRBV12-4 and TRBJ2-2, with 10 nucleotides matching TRBD2. This CDR3 has 16 residues. Losses at the gene ends were 3 bases for V and 7 bases for J; bases not matched to a gene: 8.

J is TRBJ2-5 and V is TRBV20-1; D unclear. CDR1 and CDR2 (germline): DFQATT, SNEGSKA (reference sequence). The CDR3 extends over 12 amino acids. Deletions cut 2 bases from V and 5 bases from J, with 9 bases between. The CDR3 sequence is CSARLGSETQYF. CDR3 nucleotides: TGCAGTGCTAGACTGGGTTCCGAGACCCAGTACTTC.

This clonotype was seen many times. This rearrangement joins TRBV6-1 to TRBJ2-7; a weak D match, TRBD2 (5 bases). Trimming pared 6 bases from V and 6 bases from J, leaving 9 bases between. Germline assignment: CDR1 MNHNS and CDR2 SASEGT. The CDR3 runs 11 residues. The CDR3 nucleotides read TGTGCCAGCAGCGGGGATGGCGAGCAGTACTTC. This encodes CASSGDGEQYF.

This clonotype occurred many times. The chain is built from TRBV20-1 and TRBJ1-5; 9 bases are a match to TRBD1. From germline, CDR1 is DFQATT and CDR2 SNEGSKA (reference sequence). V trimming: 2 bases; J trimming: 6 bases; junction bases outside the gene matches: 5. The CDR3 is 14 residues long. CDR3 loop: CSARQGQGTQPQHF. The CDR3, as DNA: TGCAGTGCTAGACAGGGACAGGGCACTCAGCCCCAGCATTTT.

There are many counts of this clonotype. CDR3 sequence: CASSIRRWEQYF. Here the CDR3 DNA reads TGTGCCAGCAGCATTCGGCGGTGGGAGCAGTACTTC. The chain combines TRBV12-3 or TRBV12-4 with TRBJ2-7; no reliable D call. V gave up 6 bases and J gave up 7 bases, with 13 bases separating them. CDR3 size: 12 residues.

This clonotype was counted ten times or more. This chain connects TRBV19 to TRBJ1-2; D is possibly TRBD1 (6 bases). The CDR3 spans 13 residues. The V end was cut by 7 bases, the J end by 4 bases, with 13 bases between. Per germline, CDR1 LNHDA and CDR2 SQIVND (reference sequence). The CDR3 nucleotides read TGTGCCAGTAATTTCCGGGACACCTATGGCTACACCTTC. Translated: CASNFRDTYGYTF.